Listed here is a single T cell receptor beta chain. The data derive from a study of HIV-infected children after antiretroviral therapy interruption. At the level of the study: Interruption group median age around 9.9 years; continuous group roughly 8 years.

A 3' RACE protocol on RNA, with unique molecular identifiers, produced the TCR library. TCRdb independently ran MiXCR on the 3' RACE reads; one entry per CDR3 protein. Here the sample spans 70,000 to 90,000 distinct CDR3 sequences, 5.5% to 8.5% being singletons. V shed 1 base and J shed 6 bases, with 19 bases lying between them. CDR1 and CDR2 (germline): PRHDT, FYEKMQ (reference sequence). The CDR3 contains 17 residues. Treatment of the sample: PENTA 11 planned treatment interruption arm or continuous ART arm. The receptor was derived from a pool of human donors with HIV. The chain recombines TRBV13 with TRBJ2-1; TRBD2 might be the D (7 bases). The specimen comprised CD45RA+ CD4+ T cells from PBMCs, pooled from several time points, sampled from a donor given antiretroviral therapy, either interrupted or continuous. Subset described: naive CD4+ CD45RA+ CD45RO- T cells. CDR3 bases: TGTGCCAGCAGCTTAGAAGGACTAGTGGGGGGGCCCAATGAGCAGTTCTTC. Translated: CASSLEGLVGGPNEQFF.